This TCR beta chain was documented in a study of OX40 agonist ivuxolimab in advanced cancers. Looking at the study overall: Intravenous ivuxolimab was administered to patients every 2 weeks at 0.01 to 10 mg/kg. Patients achieving partial responses numbered three: one hepatocellular carcinoma case and two cutaneous melanoma cases.

Profiling relied on immunoSEQ multiplex PCR, and the TCRdb table lists in-frame clones only, not all of them. The profile shows about 49,000 clones, over 60% of them singletons. V lost 4 bases and J lost 2, with 6 bases in between. Germline CDR1 and CDR2: WSHSY and SAAADI. The CDR3 loop spans 13 amino acids. Collection of blood occurred at baseline, at cycle 4 day 1, and at cycle 7 day 1. The material was CD4+ or CD8+ T cells sorted from blood, obtained in a trial of the OX40 agonist ivuxolimab. The genes are TRBV10-2 and TRBJ1-5; D is unresolved. The sequence was collected from an adult with an advanced solid tumor such as melanoma, head and neck, liver or kidney cancer. CDR3 protein: CASSAGRNQPQHF. The DNA of the CDR3 is TGCGCCAGCAGTGCGGGTCGCAATCAGCCCCAGCATTTT.